This T cell receptor (beta chain) was identified during a study of tumor-infiltrating lymphocytes in primary liver carcinoma. Overall study context: Patients included men and women of 30 to 69 years. Sample yields of productive TCRbeta reads, ranging from roughly 3.5 to 7.13 million, were similar across tissue types.

Overall study results and limits: Blood fell significantly below tumors in its top-250-clone fraction (p = 0.039). Whereas tumor region pairs overlapped more, tumor-adjacent and tumor-blood pairs overlapped less.

The sample holds one count of this clonotype. Its antigen is still unknown. One end of the junction varies from germline; a read error may be responsible. Without any cell sorting, 20-30 mg of bulk tissue yielded co-extracted RNA and DNA. The authors made TCR beta cDNA from about 500 ng total RNA with a constant-region primer. Three nested multiplex PCR rounds, a slightly modified ARM-PCR, produced the libraries for TCR beta. TCRdb re-called the multiplex PCR reads with MiXCR, one entry per CDR3 protein. The table shows 85,000 to 100,000 distinct CDR3 sequences, with about 70% occurring only once. Sequenced input: tumor-adjacent normal liver tissue. This sequence originates from a man in his forties with primary liver carcinoma and hepatitis B virus infection.

The DNA for the CDR3 is TGTGCCGGCAGTTACTCGGGACAAGCGGGAGGCGCCACCTACAATGAGCAGTTCTTC. It is translated as CAGSYSGQAGGATYNEQFF. The chain combines TRBV6-5 with TRBJ2-1, with 9 bases that match TRBD2. CDR3 length: 19 residues. The germline V gene has CDR1 MNHEY and CDR2 SVGAGI.